The entry below gives a single T cell receptor (beta chain) sequence along with its context. The sample originates from a study of blood T cell repertoires in COVID-19. Overall study: COVID-19 samples, acute and convalescent, were from the United States, Italy and Spain.

Under the authors' procedure: Researchers report that nucleated cell counts were estimated from reference gene primer amplification. Assay used: immunoSEQ multiplex PCR; TCRdb lists only in-frame clones, some missing. The V and J calls and clone size come from that table; D and trimming were worked out from the DNA. The sample gives about 32,000 clones, approximately 90% of which show up once; approximately 4% is in the top ten. J lost 10 bases, V lost 4 bases, and 15 bases had no gene match. Germline lookup yields CDR1 SGHNT and CDR2 YYREEE (reference sequence). CDR3 size: 15 residues. The receptor's source is a man aged 55 to 70 with acute or convalescent COVID-19. This chain joins TRBV5-4 and TRBJ1-2; TRBD1 matches at 8 bases. Sequenced material: peripheral blood. CDR3 DNA: TGTGCCAGCAGCCCAGGACAGGGTGAGACTATGGACTACACCTTC. Protein: CASSPGQGETMDYTF.